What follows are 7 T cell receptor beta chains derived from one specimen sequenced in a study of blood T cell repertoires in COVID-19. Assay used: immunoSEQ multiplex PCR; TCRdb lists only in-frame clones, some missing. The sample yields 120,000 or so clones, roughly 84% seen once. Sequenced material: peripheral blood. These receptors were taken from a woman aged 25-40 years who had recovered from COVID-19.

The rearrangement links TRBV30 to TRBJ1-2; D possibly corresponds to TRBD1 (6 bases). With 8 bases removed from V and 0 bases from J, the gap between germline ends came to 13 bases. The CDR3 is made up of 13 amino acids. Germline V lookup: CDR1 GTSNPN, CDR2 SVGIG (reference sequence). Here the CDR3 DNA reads TGTGCCCTCAGGACAGATACTAACTATGGCTACACCTTC. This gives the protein CALRTDTNYGYTF.

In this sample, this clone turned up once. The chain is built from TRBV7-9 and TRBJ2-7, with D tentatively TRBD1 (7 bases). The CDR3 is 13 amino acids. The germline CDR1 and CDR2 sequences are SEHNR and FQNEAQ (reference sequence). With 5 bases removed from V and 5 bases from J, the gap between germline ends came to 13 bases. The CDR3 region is CASSHQGGDEQYF. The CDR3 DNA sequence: TGTGCCAGCAGCCACCAGGGGGGAGACGAGCAGTACTTC.

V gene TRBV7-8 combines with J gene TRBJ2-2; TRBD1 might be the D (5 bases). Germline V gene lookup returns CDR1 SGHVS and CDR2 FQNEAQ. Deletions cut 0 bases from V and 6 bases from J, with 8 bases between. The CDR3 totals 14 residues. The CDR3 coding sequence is TGTGCCAGCAGCTTAGCAGGGGTTGCCGGGGAGCTGTTTTTT. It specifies CASSLAGVAGELFF.

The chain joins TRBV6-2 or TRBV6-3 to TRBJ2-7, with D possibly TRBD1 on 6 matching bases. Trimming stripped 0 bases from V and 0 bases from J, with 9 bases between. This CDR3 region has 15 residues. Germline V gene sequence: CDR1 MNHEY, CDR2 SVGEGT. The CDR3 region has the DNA TGTGCCAGCAGTTACTCATCAGGGGACTCCTACGAGCAGTACTTC. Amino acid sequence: CASSYSSGDSYEQYF.

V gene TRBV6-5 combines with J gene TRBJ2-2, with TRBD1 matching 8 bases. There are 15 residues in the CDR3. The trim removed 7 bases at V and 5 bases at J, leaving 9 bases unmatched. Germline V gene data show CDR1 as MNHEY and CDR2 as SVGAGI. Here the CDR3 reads CASTRSGGRTGELFF. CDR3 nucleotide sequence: TGTGCCAGCACCCGATCAGGGGGCCGGACCGGGGAGCTGTTTTTT.

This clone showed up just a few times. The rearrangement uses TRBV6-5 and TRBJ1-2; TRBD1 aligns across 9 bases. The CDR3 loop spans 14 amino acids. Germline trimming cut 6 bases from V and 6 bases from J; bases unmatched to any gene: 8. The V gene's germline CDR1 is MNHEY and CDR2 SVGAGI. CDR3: CASRSDRGWHGYTF. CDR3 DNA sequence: TGTGCCAGCAGGTCGGACAGGGGATGGCATGGCTACACCTTC.

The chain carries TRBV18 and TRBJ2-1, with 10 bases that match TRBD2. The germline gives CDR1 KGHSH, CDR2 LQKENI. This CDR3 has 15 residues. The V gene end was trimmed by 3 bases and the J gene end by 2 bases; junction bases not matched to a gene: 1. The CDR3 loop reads CASSPGLAAYNEQFF. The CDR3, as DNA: TGTGCCAGCTCACCCGGACTAGCGGCCTACAATGAGCAGTTCTTC.